The 14 T cell receptor beta chains below were found in one sample sequenced in a study of a mutant IDH1 vaccine in newly diagnosed glioma. Time point noted: week 5, during vaccination. Every vaccination contained 300 ug of the mutant IDH1 20-mer peptide and was paired with topical imiquimod. Their antigens remain unidentified. TCRdb's table, derived via immunoSEQ multiplex PCR, lists solely in-frame clones and lacks some. The data contain under 45,000 clones, roughly 80% of them seen just once; the ten biggest clones take up roughly an eighth. This specimen consisted of PBMCs, obtained from a glioma patient whose treatment included an IDH1 peptide vaccine. These receptors originate from a man aged 50-60 years with glioma.

V usage is TRBV5-1 and J usage is TRBJ2-1; D call uncertain. Germline CDR1 is SGHRS and CDR2 is YFSETQ. V was cut by 0 bases and J by 0 bases, with 7 bases left in between. This CDR3 is 15 amino acids long. CDR3 in amino acids: CASSLGATSYNEQFF. The CDR3 bases are TGCGCCAGCAGCTTGGGAGCGACCTCCTACAATGAGCAGTTCTTC.

The rearrangement joins TRBV6-1 to TRBJ2-2; D gene ambiguous. Germline V gene sequence: CDR1 MNHNS, CDR2 SASEGT. The CDR3 totals 14 residues. Trimming stripped 2 bases from V and 0 bases from J, with 4 bases between. The CDR3 DNA is TGTGCCAGCAGTGAAACAGCGAACACCGGGGAGCTGTTTTTT. It encodes CASSETANTGELFF.

The genes are TRBV18 and TRBJ2-7; 10 bases align to TRBD1. Germline CDR1 and CDR2: KGHSH and LQKENI. V was clipped by 2 bases and J by 0 bases; unmatched bases: 1. There are 15 residues in the CDR3. CDR3 in amino acids: CASSPGDRGSYEQYF. The CDR3 bases are TGTGCCAGCTCACCAGGGGACAGGGGCTCCTACGAGCAGTACTTC.

The J gene is TRBJ2-5, the V gene TRBV19, with a possible D match to TRBD1 (6 bases). The CDR3 is 14 amino acids. Trimming took 3 bases from V and 5 from J, leaving 13 bases between them. Per the germline V gene, CDR1 is LNHDA and CDR2 is SQIVND (reference sequence). The DNA of the CDR3 is TGTGCCAGTAGTATCAGGGGTTGGCAGGAGACCCAGTACTTC. Translated: CASSIRGWQETQYF.

The chain recombines TRBV10-2 with TRBJ1-1, with D unresolved. Trimming cost V 6 bases and J 7 bases, with 6 bases left between them. This CDR3 is built from 10 residues. Germline CDR1 reads WSHSY; CDR2 reads SAAADI. This chain's CDR3 is CASSDIEAFF. CDR3 sequence (DNA): TGCGCCAGCAGCGACATTGAAGCTTTCTTT.

This chain uses TRBV30 with TRBJ2-6; 9 bases are a match to TRBD1. The CDR3 is 16 amino acids. Trimming cost V 0 bases and J 2 bases; bases outside gene matches: 2. Germline CDR1 reads GTSNPN; CDR2 reads SVGIG (reference sequence). CDR3 bases: TGTGCCTGGAGTGTTTGGACAGGGGCTGGGGCCAACGTCCTGACTTTC. Protein product: CAWSVWTGAGANVLTF.

V usage is TRBV7-2 and J usage is TRBJ1-2; no definite D call. Germline V gives CDR1 SGHTA, CDR2 FQGNSA. Trimming cost V 6 bases and J 5 bases, with 13 bases left between them. The CDR3 has 13 residues. The chain's CDR3 is CASRPNRIYGYTF. DNA for the CDR3: TGTGCCAGCAGACCCAACCGGATTTATGGCTACACCTTC.

The rearrangement links TRBV27 to TRBJ1-5; D is possibly TRBD1 (5 bases). Looked up from germline, CDR1 is MNHEY and CDR2 is SMNVEV (reference sequence). Trimming cost V 7 bases and J 0 bases, with 7 bases left between them. This CDR3 has 13 residues. The CDR3 DNA reads as TGTGCCAGCAAGGGGCATAGCAATCAGCCCCAGCATTTT. This sequence encodes CASKGHSNQPQHF.

The chain carries TRBV30 and TRBJ2-1, with TRBD1 matching 7 bases. CDR3 length: 15 residues. J was trimmed by 0 bases and V by 1 base; bases with no gene match: 3. Germline V gives CDR1 GTSNPN, CDR2 SVGIG (reference sequence). CDR3 sequence: CAWSDGTVSYNEQFF. The CDR3 nucleotides read TGTGCCTGGAGTGACGGGACAGTCTCCTACAATGAGCAGTTCTTC. The full variable domain, in which reference TRBV30 and TRBJ2-1 provide the parts outside the CDR3, is SQTIHQWPATLVQPVGSPLSLECTVEGTSNPNLYWYRQAAGRGLQLLFYSVGIGQISSEVPQNLSASRPQDRQFILSSKKLLLSDSGFYLCAWSDGTVSYNEQFFGPGTRLTVL.

V usage is TRBV19 and J usage is TRBJ1-3; the D gene is possibly TRBD1 (6 bases). Germline CDR1 reads LNHDA; CDR2 reads SQIVND (reference sequence). This CDR3 is built from 14 residues. V was shortened by 0 bases and J by 4 bases, with 7 bases between the two germline ends. The CDR3 is CASSIEGAGNTIYF. The CDR3, as DNA: TGTGCCAGTAGTATAGAGGGGGCAGGAAACACCATATATTTT.

V is TRBV11-2 and J is TRBJ1-1, with D uncertain. The germline V and J ends were trimmed by 4 bases and 3 bases, with 12 bases remaining between them. Germline V gene lookup returns CDR1 SGHAT and CDR2 FQNNGV. This CDR3 has 14 amino acids. CDR3 nucleotides: TGTGCCAGCAGCTACGACGGTGGGTACACTGAAGCTTTCTTT. Encoded protein: CASSYDGGYTEAFF.

This clone was seen more than once but under ten times. V gene TRBV9 combines with J gene TRBJ1-1; the D is unclear. This CDR3 has 13 residues. Trimming removed 5 bases at V and 1 base at J, with 9 bases between. CDR1 SGDLS and CDR2 YYNGEE come from the germline V gene. The CDR3 bases are TGTGCCAGCAGGTCAGCCTCGAACACTGAAGCTTTCTTT. Amino acid sequence: CASRSASNTEAFF. Complete variable domain (other parts from reference TRBV9 and TRBJ1-1): DSGVTQTPKHLITATGQRVTLRCSPRSGDLSVYWYQQSLDQGLQFLIQYYNGEERAKGNILERFSAQQFPDLHSELNLSSLELGDSALYFCASRSASNTEAFFGQGTRLTVV.

This clone was counted between two and nine times. This chain links TRBV7-6 with TRBJ1-1; perhaps TRBD1 as D (5 bases). Germline assignment: CDR1 SGHVS and CDR2 FNYEAQ. The CDR3 runs 14 residues. V gave up 5 bases and J gave up 8 bases, with 18 bases separating them. The CDR3 region has the DNA TGTGCCAGCAGCAAATACAGTGGGGGTACGGAAGCTTTCTTT. It translates to CASSKYSGGTEAFF.

By proportion, this clone is medium-sized. The rearrangement joins TRBV4-2 to TRBJ2-5, with 13 bases that match TRBD2. The J segment lost 5 bases and the V segment lost 4 bases, leaving 7 bases of the junction unmatched. The CDR3 runs to 16 residues. The germline gives CDR1 LGHNA, CDR2 YNFKEQ. CDR3 sequence reads: CASSPDRTSGSETQYF. CDR3 nucleotides: TGTGCCAGCAGCCCCGACCGGACTAGCGGGAGCGAGACCCAGTACTTC.